This T cell receptor (beta chain) was sequenced in a study of T cells in Graves' hyperthyroidism and ophthalmopathy. Each person with ophthalmopathy scored at least 3 on the Clinical Activity Score, reached NOSPECS grade 4 or higher, and had been ill under 3 months. This clonotype was observed a few times. Amplification targeted TCR beta CDR3 regions from RNA transcripts. HTBI primers were employed in a first-round RT-PCR of the TCR CDR3. MiXCR, run by TCRdb on the multiplex PCR reads, gives a single entry per CDR3 protein. The table shows approximately 490,000 distinct CDR3 sequences, with 20% to 25% occurring only once. Sequenced sample: blood. The clonotype originates from a woman in her 70s with Graves' ophthalmopathy.

CDR3 bases: TGTGCCAGCAGCCTAACATGGGGGGACTACGAGCAGTACTTC. Translation: CASSLTWGDYEQYF. J is TRBJ2-7 and V is TRBV6-1; perhaps TRBD2 as D (6 bases). V lost 6 bases, J lost 3 bases, and 15 bases lay in between. CDR1 and CDR2 (germline): MNHNS, SASEGT. The length of the CDR3 is 14 residues.